Listed here are 20 T cell receptor beta chains from one sample, sequenced in a study of cytomegalovirus exposure and HLA in healthy donors. 60 Vbeta and 13 Jbeta primers were used in PCR. Only in-frame clones appear in the TCRdb table, and some are missing; sequencing was by immunoSEQ multiplex PCR. The table has some 150,000 clones, roughly 76% seen once. The source material was PBMCs. The receptor set was obtained from a woman aged 18-30 years in good health and CMV-seropositive.

A few counts support this clone. The genes are TRBV2 and TRBJ2-5; D perhaps matches TRBD1 (6 bases). The germline gives CDR1 SNHLY, CDR2 FYNNEI. V was cut by 9 bases and J by 6 bases, with 11 bases left in between. This CDR3 has 11 residues. CDR3 amino acids: CARQGDKTQYF. The CDR3 DNA is TGTGCCAGACAGGGCGACAAGACCCAGTACTTC.

The rearrangement joins TRBV14 to TRBJ2-7, with D possibly TRBD2 on 6 matching bases. The CDR3 is 14 amino acids. The germline V and J ends were trimmed by 5 bases and 2 bases, with 13 bases remaining between them. Germline lookup yields CDR1 SGHDN and CDR2 FVKESK. CDR3 amino acids: CASSGGVPPYEQYF. The CDR3 coding sequence is TGTGCCAGCAGCGGAGGGGTACCTCCCTACGAGCAGTACTTC.

This clone was observed a handful of times. The chain joins TRBV11-1 to TRBJ1-2, with a possible D match to TRBD1 (6 bases). The germline V gene encodes CDR1 SGHAT and CDR2 FQDESV (reference sequence). The CDR3 runs to 15 residues. Between the trimmed V and J ends, which lost 5 bases and 6 bases, there was a span of 19 bases. CDR3 residues: CASSKLQGPTDGYTF. Written as DNA, the CDR3 is TGTGCCAGCAGCAAATTACAGGGACCCACGGATGGCTACACCTTC.

The rearrangement joins TRBV6-5 to TRBJ1-2; D gene uncertain. The CDR3 is 13 amino acids. Germline CDR1 is MNHEY and CDR2 is SVGAGI. V lost 5 bases, J lost 5 bases, and 12 bases lay in between. CDR3 sequence: CASSRDKFYGYTF. CDR3 nucleotides: TGTGCCAGCAGTCGAGACAAATTTTATGGCTACACCTTC.

This chain connects TRBV11-2 to TRBJ2-6; 8 bases map to TRBD1. The CDR3 runs to 16 residues. V dropped 5 bases and J dropped 4; count of bases not matched to a gene: 7. Germline CDR1 reads SGHAT; CDR2 reads FQNNGV. CDR3 DNA sequence: TGTGCCAGCAGCCAGGGGGCTTTCGGGGGGGCCAACGTCCTGACTTTC. This gives the protein CASSQGAFGGANVLTF.

V and J are TRBV2 and TRBJ1-2; the D gene is possibly TRBD1 (6 bases). Per germline, CDR1 SNHLY and CDR2 FYNNEI. This CDR3 spans 13 amino acids. Trimming pared 4 bases from V and 3 bases from J, leaving 9 bases between. This CDR3 is CASSARTDYGYTF. The CDR3 nucleotides are TGTGCCAGCAGTGCACGGACAGACTATGGCTACACCTTC.

The V gene is TRBV18, the J gene TRBJ1-1; no definite D call. The CDR3 loop spans 14 amino acids. V was pared by 4 bases and J by 1 base, with 10 bases between. CDR1 and CDR2 from the germline V gene are KGHSH and LQKENI. Here the CDR3 DNA reads TGTGCCAGCTCACTGAAGCGGGAGAACACTGAAGCTTTCTTT. Protein sequence: CASSLKRENTEAFF.

This sequence joins TRBV4-1 and TRBJ2-6; no clear D gene. V lost 0 bases to trimming and J lost 0 bases, with 6 bases between them. Germline CDR1 reads MGHRA; CDR2 reads YSYEKL. The CDR3 is made up of 16 amino acids. In DNA form, the CDR3 reads TGCGCCAGCAGCCAAGAGGCCAGCTCTGGGGCCAACGTCCTGACTTTC. This codes for CASSQEASSGANVLTF.

This chain links TRBV6-1 with TRBJ2-3; perhaps TRBD1 as D (6 bases). Trimming took off 3 bases at V and 4 bases at J, with 14 bases between the two ends. Germline V gene sequence: CDR1 MNHNS, CDR2 SASEGT. The CDR3 extends over 15 amino acids. CDR3 coding DNA: TGTGCCAGCAGTGATTACAGGGACGGGGCAGATACGCAGTATTTT. This codes for CASSDYRDGADTQYF.

This clone was counted only a few times. The V and J genes are TRBV4-3 and TRBJ2-2; 16 bases line up with TRBD2. The CDR3 extends over 20 amino acids. The V and J ends lost 5 bases and 1 base, in that order; junction bases with no gene match: 10. Germline CDR1 reads LGHNA; CDR2 reads YSLEER. CDR3 bases: TGCGCCAGCAGCTATTCTGTTGGGACTAGCGGGGGGGGGAACACCGGGGAGCTGTTTTTT. Encoded protein: CASSYSVGTSGGGNTGELFF.

This chain uses TRBV27 with TRBJ2-2; 12 nucleotides match TRBD2. The junction had 11 bases not matched to a gene; V was cut back by 5 bases and J by 4 bases. The CDR3 loop spans 18 amino acids. Per germline, CDR1 MNHEY and CDR2 SMNVEV (reference sequence). CDR3 residues: CASSPWTSGAYPTGELFF. Written as DNA, the CDR3 is TGTGCCAGCAGTCCGTGGACTAGCGGGGCCTACCCCACCGGGGAGCTGTTTTTT.

This clone was detected only a few times. The genes are TRBV5-4 and TRBJ1-1; no clear D. The germline gives CDR1 SGHNT, CDR2 YYREEE (reference sequence). There are 12 residues in the CDR3. V was shortened by 6 bases and J by 0 bases, with 6 bases between the two germline ends. CDR3 sequence (DNA): TGTGCCAGCACGGAGATGAACACTGAAGCTTTCTTT. This sequence encodes CASTEMNTEAFF.

This rearrangement joins TRBV30 to TRBJ1-1; 7 bases line up with TRBD1. After removal of 2 bases from V and 4 bases from J, the junction contained 7 bases not matched to a gene. The CDR3 contains 14 residues. Per the germline V gene, CDR1 is GTSNPN and CDR2 is SVGIG (reference sequence). CDR3 residues: CAWSNFGQVTEAFF. The CDR3 DNA reads TGTGCCTGGAGTAATTTTGGACAGGTCACTGAAGCTTTCTTT. The whole variable domain, filled in from reference TRBV30 and TRBJ1-1, reads SQTIHQWPATLVQPVGSPLSLECTVEGTSNPNLYWYRQAAGRGLQLLFYSVGIGQISSEVPQNLSASRPQDRQFILSSKKLLLSDSGFYLCAWSNFGQVTEAFFGQGTRLTVV.

The rearrangement joins TRBV9 to TRBJ1-6; TRBD1 is a possible D gene (5 bases). Trimming removed 0 bases at V and 6 bases at J, with 10 bases between. Germline CDR1 SGDLS, CDR2 YYNGEE. There are 15 residues in the CDR3. The CDR3 region has the DNA TGTGCCAGCAGCGTAGCTCAGCAGGGTAATTCACCCCTCCACTTT. It is translated as CASSVAQQGNSPLHF. The variable domain in full, with the rest retrieved from reference TRBV9 and TRBJ1-6, is DSGVTQTPKHLITATGQRVTLRCSPRSGDLSVYWYQQSLDQGLQFLIQYYNGEERAKGNILERFSAQQFPDLHSELNLSSLELGDSALYFCASSVAQQGNSPLHFGNGTRLTVT.

The chain joins TRBV6-6 to TRBJ2-5, with D possibly being TRBD1 (5 bases). V was trimmed by 6 bases and J by 3 bases, leaving 14 bases between them. The CDR3 has 14 amino acids. Per germline, CDR1 MNHNY and CDR2 SVGAGI (reference sequence). The CDR3, as DNA: TGTGCCAGCAGGATGGCCTTAGGGGAAGAGACCCAGTACTTC. Translated: CASRMALGEETQYF.

The V and J genes are TRBV7-2 and TRBJ2-5; weak D call: TRBD2 (7 bases). The germline V gene has CDR1 SGHTA and CDR2 FQGNSA. The CDR3 totals 16 residues. The V end lost 5 bases, the J end lost 5 bases, and 21 bases lay between the germline ends. The CDR3 is CASSERARGLGETQYF. DNA of the CDR3: TGTGCCAGCAGCGAACGGGCGCGGGGGCTCGGGGAGACCCAGTACTTC.

The chain joins TRBV5-4 to TRBJ1-2, with D tentatively TRBD1 (6 bases). Germline CDR1 is SGHNT and CDR2 is YYREEE (reference sequence). The CDR3 sequence is 14 residues long. Between the trimmed V and J ends, which lost 2 bases and 4 bases, there was a span of 12 bases. CDR3 loop: CASSFIQGLYGYTF. The CDR3 nucleotides read TGTGCCAGCAGCTTCATACAGGGTCTCTATGGCTACACCTTC.

The rearrangement joins TRBV7-2 to TRBJ2-1; 10 nucleotides agree with TRBD2. CDR1 SGHTA and CDR2 FQGNSA come from the germline V gene. Trimming took 1 base from V and 8 from J; bases not matched to a gene: 5. CDR3 length: 15 amino acids. In nucleotides, the CDR3 is TGTGCCAGCAGCTTAGGTAGCGGGGGGTTCGATGAGCAGTTCTTC. Protein sequence: CASSLGSGGFDEQFF.

The J gene is TRBJ2-1, the V gene TRBV7-9, with 7 positions matching TRBD1. In germline, CDR1 is SEHNR, CDR2 FQNEAQ (reference sequence). CDR3 size: 14 residues. V was clipped by 4 bases and J by 8 bases; unmatched bases: 8. Here the CDR3 reads CASSSQSQGDEQFF. CDR3 nucleotide sequence: TGTGCCAGCAGCTCCCAATCCCAGGGGGATGAGCAGTTCTTC.

The chain employs TRBV6-6 and TRBJ1-4; tentative D call: TRBD1 (6 bases). CDR3 length: 15 residues. CDR1 is MNHNY and CDR2 is SVGAGI in the germline V gene (reference sequence). V lost 3 bases and J lost 8, with 16 bases in between. The CDR3 DNA is TGTGCCAGCAGTTATGGGGGCGGAATGGGAGAAAAACTGTTTTTT. Translating it yields CASSYGGGMGEKLFF.